This record covers a single T cell receptor (beta chain). Repertoires were generated with immunoSEQ multiplex PCR, while TCRdb's copy carries only in-frame clones and drops some. The data show tens of thousands of clones, 77% seen once. This specimen comes from a study of radiotherapy plus CTLA-4 blockade in lung cancer. V shed 9 bases and J shed 0 bases, with 14 bases lying between them. The CDR3 has 14 amino acids. Germline CDR1 is LNHDA and CDR2 is SQIVND (reference sequence). The clonotype originates from a human donor with non-small cell lung cancer who had a partial response to radiotherapy plus ipilimumab. This chain uses TRBV19 with TRBJ1-2; D not resolved. The sequenced sample was peripheral blood, obtained from a patient treated with radiotherapy plus ipilimumab. The CDR3 here is CASSRSVSNYGYTF. The CDR3, as DNA: TGTGCCAGCTCCCGCAGCGTATCTAACTATGGCTACACCTTC.